This T cell receptor (beta chain) was observed in a study of blood T cell repertoires in COVID-19. Whole-study context: Researchers got acute and convalescent COVID-19 samples from the United States, Italy and Spain.

Using immunoSEQ multiplex PCR, the repertoire was profiled, and TCRdb retains in-frame clones only, with some absent. The table lists 650,000 to 800,000 clones, 75% to 90% of them singletons, with approximately 0.3% in the top ten. Trimming took 3 bases from V and 4 from J, leaving 12 bases between them. The CDR3 runs 14 residues. The germline V gene encodes CDR1 DFQATT and CDR2 SNEGSKA (reference sequence). The rearrangement joins TRBV20-1 to TRBJ2-2; TRBD1 might be the D (5 bases). This sequence was found in a woman under 30 with acute or convalescent COVID-19. The sequenced sample consisted of peripheral blood. DNA of the CDR3: TGCAGTGCTAGTTTGGCAGGGCGCACCGGGGAGCTGTTTTTT. Encoded protein: CSASLAGRTGELFF.